This T cell receptor (beta chain) was identified during a study of cytomegalovirus exposure and HLA in healthy donors (dated by TCRdb to between 2016 and 2019). The study in broad terms: An earlier analysis of approximately 640 of the donors reported roughly 300 Gb of sequence data and more than 90 million unique TCR beta sequences from 150 million to 200 million T cells. Along with the approximately 700-subject first cohort, a separate validation cohort of around 120 different subjects was used. The number of typed donors differed by locus: roughly 629-640 for A, B, C, DRB1 and DQB1; 500 to 550 for DQA1; around 610 for DPA1; and about 470 for DPB1. Rather than using new phenotypic data, the later analysis identified candidate immune exposures from TCR beta sequences and from how often those sequences occurred across donors. About 5 DR-DQ haplotypes were handled as single units for association and clustering, since linkage in the cohort was strong. Class I and class II HLA loci were covered by the typing at four-digit resolution. Every discovery cohort repertoire had been produced on one sequencing platform. The study combined high-throughput TCR immunosequencing, statistical association of individual TCRs with disease status, and machine learning to predict cytomegalovirus infection status. In a later genetic analysis, genome-wide SNP genotypes for about three fifths of the roughly 670 donors were used, and that subset was treated as a discovery cohort. Using immunosequencing, the study profiled T cell repertoires from roughly 650 subjects and related those repertoires to cytomegalovirus serostatus. Of the roughly 400 genotyped donors, approximately 80% were placed in the genetic ancestry cluster associated with self-reported Caucasian donors. Donor age, sex, ethnicity and CMV serostatus were compiled alongside the repertoire data. Among roughly 400 genotyped donors of the cohort, an average of approximately 230,000 unique TCR beta nucleotide sequences were sequenced per donor, roughly 20% of them non-productive. An earlier analysis of 587 of the donors applied high-throughput TCR beta sequencing to assess whether each TCR beta V gene segment acted as functional or pseudogenic. An early release that covered 500 to 800 HLA-typed donors contained approximately 300 gigabases of sequencing data and 65 million to 100 million unique TCR sequences. The study aimed to test whether signatures of past pathogen exposure could be identified by cataloging public T cell receptors. A later analysis re-examined previously published TCR beta repertoires from more than 550 donors and added high-resolution HLA genotyping to investigate patterns of TCR occurrence. Summary of the overall study and its limitations: Because counts were too low, 15 to 20 rarely observed V segments, including chromosome 9 orphons, were left out of the earlier analysis of about 620 of the donors. For the cohort, immune exposure information was limited to CMV serostatus. The classifier was reported to diagnose cytomegalovirus status with high specificity and sensitivity in both the original cohort and the validation cohort. A later genetic analysis reported fewer N-insertions in productive TCRs among donors in an Asian-associated ancestry cluster than the approximately 670-donor mean. The cohort was sequenced for TCR beta chains only, and without alpha or paired-chain data the features that could be detected were limited. Most TCR sequences were observed very rarely across donors, whereas some public TCRs were present in many individuals. Some IMGT-functional V segments, including TRBV6-2 and TRBV6-3, could not be distinguished by the 87-base-pair reads and were therefore excluded. Correlated functional status among segregating V segments might be attributable to linkage disequilibrium, but an unknown experimental factor could not be ruled out. Because HLA typing was missing for some donors at each locus, association tests included only the typed subset. In a later analysis, TCR association rates were found to vary across HLA loci, with the most associated TCRs seen for DRB1 alleles and the fewest for HLA-C alleles. A further reported finding was that TCR beta sequences accurately predicted the HLA-A and HLA-B alleles for most subjects in the first cohort. A later analysis associated 16,951 TCR beta sequences with specific HLA alleles at a false discovery rate of 0.05. The study gave a list of 150 to 200 TCR beta chains associated with cytomegalovirus. The authors suggested that the approach could potentially be extended to other disease states and immunological phenotypes. Assigning TCR associations to individual alleles was difficult when HLA alleles, especially DR and DQ, strongly co-occurred. Most CMV-associated TCR beta chains appeared to be HLA-restricted in a later analysis, and the HLA associations seemed to be driven largely by CMV exposure. Roughly uniform sequencing depth across donors was assumed in presence/absence analyses, although this assumption may not hold. A cluster of highly shared sequence variants was judged likely to represent a technical artifact of the sequencing pipeline. Compared with equally common non-associated chains, HLA-associated TCR beta chains in a later analysis were more clonally expanded and had lower generation probabilities. In vitro tests confirmed that a few of the cytomegalovirus-associated TCR beta chains recognize cytomegalovirus antigens. Broadly in line with IMGT annotations, most TCR beta V segments showed up in productive rearrangements about 90% or about 30% of the time in an earlier analysis of 587 of the donors. In a later genetic analysis, a missense DCLRE1C variant was associated with V-gene and J-gene trimming of TCR beta chains, and the association was replicated in an independent cohort. Several of the top co-occurrence clusters appeared to be linked to parvovirus B19, influenza, CMV and Epstein-Barr virus, according to a later analysis.

Sequences SGHTA (CDR1) and FQGNSA (CDR2) are obtained from the germline V gene. V is cut by 0 bases and J by 2 bases, and the space between the germline ends is 12 bases. Spanning cysteine to phenylalanine, the CDR3 consists of 16 amino acids. Left in the record is the CDR3 DNA by itself, 48 bases read in frame from the first base. The cohort was made up of 666 healthy bone marrow donors. Cohort members were all nominally healthy when sampled, although unrecorded immune exposures were likely present. The donor was CMV seronegative and belonged to the group of over 350 seronegative cohort members. Each donor provided a peripheral blood sample, and peripheral blood mononuclear cells were used for TCR beta sequencing. The Qiagen DNeasy Blood Extraction Kit was used to extract genomic DNA from the blood cell samples. The library was generated by the immunoSEQ multiplex PCR assay. For the multiplex PCR, a mixture combining 60 forward primers for TCR Vbeta segments and 13 reverse primers for TCR Jbeta segments was used. Amplification of the CDR3 region of rearranged TCR beta genes was performed with a multiplex PCR assay on genomic DNA. The Illumina HiSeq System was used to sequence the amplified TCR beta libraries as 87-base-pair reads. As for the authors' bioinformatics: In a later analysis, about 80 million unique TCR beta chains were counted across the roughly 700 repertoires, and roughly 11 million of these chains were shared by at least two donors. Raw reads were error-corrected and collapsed into unique sequences by a nearest-neighbor algorithm in which closely related sequences were merged to remove PCR and sequencing errors. To assign V, D and J gene segments, CDR3 sequences were aligned to IMGT reference sequences. For a sequence to be retained, a match of at least six nucleotides was required to both a V gene segment and a J gene segment. A rearrangement was called productive if the CDR3 had no stop codons and remained in frame with V and J, and every other rearrangement was called non-productive. Following IMGT convention, CDR3 was defined as the stretch from the second conserved V-encoded cysteine up to the conserved J-encoded phenylalanine. The earlier analysis of about 570 of the donors excluded any sequence lacking an unambiguous match to a single V gene segment. In an earlier analysis of a few hundred of the donors, V segments were called functional above 56.7% productive rearrangements and were called segregating when the between-donor standard deviation exceeded 5%. A statistical classification framework was built for diagnosing cytomegalovirus status from the catalog of TCR beta chain sequences. In a later analysis, V and J genes were assigned by comparing TCR nucleotide sequences against IMGT/GENE-DB human TR gene sequences. Using the TCRdist pipeline, a later analysis assigned CDR3 sequences along with most-parsimonious VDJ recombination scenarios. In a later analysis, every TCR beta chain was defined by the combination of its CDR3 amino acid sequence and its V-gene family, and reads without a unique V-gene family were dropped. To address suspected cross-contamination and a sequencing artifact, a later analysis removed a few hundred highly shared, low-generation-probability nucleotide sequences. In a later analysis, a clonal expansion index was calculated for each public chain from normalized within-repertoire ranks of inferred template counts. A later analysis computed generation probabilities with a VDJ recombination model fitted to out-of-frame rearrangements, and checked the results against IGoR. In a later analysis, TCR-TCR, TCR-HLA and TCR-CMV co-occurrence was scored with hypergeometric tests, and a repertoire-size bias correction was applied to TCR pairs. A later analysis estimated false discovery rates by permuting HLA or CMV assignments 20 times. In a later analysis, co-occurring TCRs were grouped with DBSCAN, and TCRdist sequence similarity was added when clustering was performed within HLA-allele-positive subsets. For co-occurrence clustering, repertoires with fewer than 30,000 or more than 120,000 public chains were excluded, along with five or six repertoires with anomalous nucleotide sharing. TCRdb took this table from immuneACCESS and kept in-frame rearrangements with V and J called. Such tables lack part of the clones; where checked against another copy, unresolved V genes explain under half of the gap, and the rest is unexplained. V and J calls and clone size are copied from that table; D and trimming were computed from the DNA. A total of approximately 89,000 clones appear in this sample, approximately 76% of them only once. The ten largest clones represent more than 1.3% of the sample.

Of note for this clone: Which antigen it targets is not known. The sample holds no much larger clone one base away, and base qualities are not on file.

The chain employs TRBV7-2 and TRBJ2-3; the D gene is possibly TRBD1, with 5 bases matching. What was sequenced was PBMCs. This TCR derives from a male donor in good health and CMV-seronegative. The DNA is as follows: TGTGCCAGCAGCTTAGCGCGGCACAGGTCCACAGATACGCAGTATTTT. It encodes CASSLARHRSTDTQYF. The entire variable domain, with the stretches around the CDR3 drawn from the reference TRBV7-2 and TRBJ2-3 proteins, is GAGVSQSPSNKVTEKGKDVELRCDPISGHTALYWYRQSLGQGLEFLIYFQGNSAPDKSGLPSDRFSAERTGGSVSTLTIQRTQQEDSAVYLCASSLARHRSTDTQYFGPGTRLTVL.